The entry below gives a single T cell receptor (beta chain) sequence along with its context. Its antigen is not known. This sample's time point: time of PML onset. Natalizumab-treated patients developed PML between about 15 and 56 months into natalizumab therapy. This record comes from a study of multiple sclerosis patients with progressive multifocal leukoencephalopathy. Study-wide points: Findings may reflect JC virus infection or just general immunocompromise. At PML onset, no shared TRBV or TRBJ gene usage was seen.

Sequencing was performed with immunoSEQ multiplex PCR; in TCRdb, only in-frame clones are kept and a portion is missing. The sample carries tens of thousands of clones, 75% to 90% recorded once. Sequencing used PBMCs, obtained from a patient treated with natalizumab. The sequence was collected from a woman in her twenties or thirties with progressive multifocal leukoencephalopathy.

Here the CDR3 reads CASSKLFKDTQYF. The CDR3 region has the DNA TGTGCCAGCAGCAAACTTTTCAAAGATACGCAGTATTTT. The rearrangement links TRBV21-1 to TRBJ2-3. TRBV21-1 is tagged as a pseudogene. The CDR3 loop spans 13 amino acids.